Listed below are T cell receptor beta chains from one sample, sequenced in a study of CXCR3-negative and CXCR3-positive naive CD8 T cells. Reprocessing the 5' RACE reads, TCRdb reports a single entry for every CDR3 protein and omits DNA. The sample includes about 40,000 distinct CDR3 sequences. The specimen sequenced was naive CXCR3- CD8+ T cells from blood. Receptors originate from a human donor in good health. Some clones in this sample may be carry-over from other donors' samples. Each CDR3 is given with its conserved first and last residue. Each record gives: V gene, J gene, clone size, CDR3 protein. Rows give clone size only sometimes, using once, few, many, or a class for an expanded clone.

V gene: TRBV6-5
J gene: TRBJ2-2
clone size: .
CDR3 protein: CASSYLGPGVGTGELFF

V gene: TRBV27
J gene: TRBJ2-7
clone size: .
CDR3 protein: CASSSPSGLADEQYF

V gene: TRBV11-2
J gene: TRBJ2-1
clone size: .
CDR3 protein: CAVVGQGNYNEQFF

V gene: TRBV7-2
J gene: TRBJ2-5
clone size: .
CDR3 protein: CASSLVTEEGWETQYF

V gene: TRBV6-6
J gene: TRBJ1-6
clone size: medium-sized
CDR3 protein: CASATGRVPYNSPLHF

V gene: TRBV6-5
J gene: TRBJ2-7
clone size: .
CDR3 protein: CAARDTLSYEQYF

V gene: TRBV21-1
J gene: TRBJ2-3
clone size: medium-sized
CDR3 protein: CASSKLPGRRGDTQYF

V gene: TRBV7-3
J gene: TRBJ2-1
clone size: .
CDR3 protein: CASRTSGGNYNEQFF

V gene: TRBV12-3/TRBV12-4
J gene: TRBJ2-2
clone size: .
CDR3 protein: CASSPSKRGGRGGELFF

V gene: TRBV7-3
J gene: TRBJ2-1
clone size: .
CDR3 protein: CASSPGSGDYNEQFF

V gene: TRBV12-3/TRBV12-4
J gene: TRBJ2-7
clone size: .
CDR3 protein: CASSLARGVLWEQYF

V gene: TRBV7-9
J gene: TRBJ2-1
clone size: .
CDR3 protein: CASSSSTPLAGSYNEQFF

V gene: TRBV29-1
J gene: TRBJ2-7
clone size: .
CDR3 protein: CSVVIVERGPKTYEQYF

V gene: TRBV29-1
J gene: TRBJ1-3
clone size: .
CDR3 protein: CSVEAGLSSGNTIYF

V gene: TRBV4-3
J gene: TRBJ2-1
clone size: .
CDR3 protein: CASSQNLGAYNEQFF

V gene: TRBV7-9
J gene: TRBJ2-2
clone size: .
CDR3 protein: CASIPEWTVNTGELFF

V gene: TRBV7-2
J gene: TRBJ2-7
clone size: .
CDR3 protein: CASSFPIGGTYEQYF

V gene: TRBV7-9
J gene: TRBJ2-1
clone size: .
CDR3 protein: CASSYYSNEQFF

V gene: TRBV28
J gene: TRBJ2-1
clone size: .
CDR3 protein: CASGGLPLYNEQFF

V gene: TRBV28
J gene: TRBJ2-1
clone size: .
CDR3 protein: CASSFGRGASGYNEQFF

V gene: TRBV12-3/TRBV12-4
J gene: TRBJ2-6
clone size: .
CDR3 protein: CASSFGTGGFGANVLTF

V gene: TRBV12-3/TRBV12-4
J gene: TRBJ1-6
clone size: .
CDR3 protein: CASSFSLNSPLHF

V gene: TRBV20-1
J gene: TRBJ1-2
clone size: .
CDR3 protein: CSATSTGNYGYTF

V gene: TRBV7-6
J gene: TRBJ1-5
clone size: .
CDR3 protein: CASSSPDQPQHF

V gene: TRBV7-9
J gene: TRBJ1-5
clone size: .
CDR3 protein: CASSPFRDSNQPQHF

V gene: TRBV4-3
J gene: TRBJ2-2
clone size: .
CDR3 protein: CASSHGQGPGELFF

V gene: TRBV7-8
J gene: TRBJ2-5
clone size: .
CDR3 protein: CASSLDLVKETQYF

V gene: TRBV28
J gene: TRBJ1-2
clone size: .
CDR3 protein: CASSHQGNYGYTF

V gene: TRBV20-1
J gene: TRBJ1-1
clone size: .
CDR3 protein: CSAAPGLNTEAFF

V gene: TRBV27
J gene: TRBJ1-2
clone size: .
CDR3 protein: CASVGFYGYTF

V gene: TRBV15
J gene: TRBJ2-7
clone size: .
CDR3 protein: CATSPWAEGDYEQYF

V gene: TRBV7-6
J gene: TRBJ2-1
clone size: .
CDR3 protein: CASSSPGTTNEQFF

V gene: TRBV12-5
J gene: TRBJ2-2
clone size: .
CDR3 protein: CASGLLGTSTNTGELFF

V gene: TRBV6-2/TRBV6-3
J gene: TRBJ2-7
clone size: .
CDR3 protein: CASSYSGDGTYEQYF

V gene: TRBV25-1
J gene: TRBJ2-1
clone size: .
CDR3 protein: CASGLAGANEQFF

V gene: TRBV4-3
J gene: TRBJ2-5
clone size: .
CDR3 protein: CASSQGLAEETQYF

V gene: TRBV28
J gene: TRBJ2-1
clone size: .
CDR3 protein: CASSVSSYNEEFF

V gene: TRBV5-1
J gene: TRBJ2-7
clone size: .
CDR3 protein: CASSRTGGPHYEQYF

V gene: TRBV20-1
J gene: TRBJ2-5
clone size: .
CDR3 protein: CSATSGGKTQYF

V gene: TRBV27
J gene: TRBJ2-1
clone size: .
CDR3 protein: CASSPLLAGGPSDEQFF

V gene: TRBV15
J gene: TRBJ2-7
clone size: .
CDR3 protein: CATSPRGSYEQYF

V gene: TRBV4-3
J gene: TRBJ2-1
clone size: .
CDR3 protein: CASSLGTSGGSEQFF

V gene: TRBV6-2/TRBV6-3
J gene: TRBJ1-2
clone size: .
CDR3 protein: CASTRQGAGYGYTF

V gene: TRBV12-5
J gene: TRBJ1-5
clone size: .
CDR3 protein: CASGLGVLTGNNQPQHF

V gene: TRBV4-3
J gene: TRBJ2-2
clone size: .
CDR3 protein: CASSQEFQTGDLTMNITGELFF

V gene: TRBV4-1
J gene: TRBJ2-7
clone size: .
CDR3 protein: CASSQDVPGSSYEQYF

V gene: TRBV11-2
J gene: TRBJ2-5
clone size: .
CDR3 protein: CASRKTRGKETQYF

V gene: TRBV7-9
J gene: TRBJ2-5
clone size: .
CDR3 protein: CASSFGLAKETQYF

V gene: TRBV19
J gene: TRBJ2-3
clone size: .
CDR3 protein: CASSYGDTQYF

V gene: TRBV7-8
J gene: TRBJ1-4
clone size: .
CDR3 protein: CASSLEPSNEKLFF

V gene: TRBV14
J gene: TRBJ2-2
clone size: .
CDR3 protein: CASSQVNRQVRDGELFF

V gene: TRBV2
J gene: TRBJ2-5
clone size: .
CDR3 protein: CASEHGTSGGLYQETQYF

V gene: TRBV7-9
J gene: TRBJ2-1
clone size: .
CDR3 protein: CASSLAYNEQFF